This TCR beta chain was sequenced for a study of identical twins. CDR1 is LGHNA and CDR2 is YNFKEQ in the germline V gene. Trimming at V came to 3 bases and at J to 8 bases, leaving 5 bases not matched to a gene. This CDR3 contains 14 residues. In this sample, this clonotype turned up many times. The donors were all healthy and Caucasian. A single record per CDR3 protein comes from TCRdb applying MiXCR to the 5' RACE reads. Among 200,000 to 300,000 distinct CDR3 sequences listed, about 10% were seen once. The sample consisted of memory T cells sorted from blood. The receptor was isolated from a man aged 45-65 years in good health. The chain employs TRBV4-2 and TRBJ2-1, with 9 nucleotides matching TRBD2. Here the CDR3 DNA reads TGTGCCAGCAGCCAGGGACTAGCCGAGTATGAGCAGTTCTTC. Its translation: CASSQGLAEYEQFF.